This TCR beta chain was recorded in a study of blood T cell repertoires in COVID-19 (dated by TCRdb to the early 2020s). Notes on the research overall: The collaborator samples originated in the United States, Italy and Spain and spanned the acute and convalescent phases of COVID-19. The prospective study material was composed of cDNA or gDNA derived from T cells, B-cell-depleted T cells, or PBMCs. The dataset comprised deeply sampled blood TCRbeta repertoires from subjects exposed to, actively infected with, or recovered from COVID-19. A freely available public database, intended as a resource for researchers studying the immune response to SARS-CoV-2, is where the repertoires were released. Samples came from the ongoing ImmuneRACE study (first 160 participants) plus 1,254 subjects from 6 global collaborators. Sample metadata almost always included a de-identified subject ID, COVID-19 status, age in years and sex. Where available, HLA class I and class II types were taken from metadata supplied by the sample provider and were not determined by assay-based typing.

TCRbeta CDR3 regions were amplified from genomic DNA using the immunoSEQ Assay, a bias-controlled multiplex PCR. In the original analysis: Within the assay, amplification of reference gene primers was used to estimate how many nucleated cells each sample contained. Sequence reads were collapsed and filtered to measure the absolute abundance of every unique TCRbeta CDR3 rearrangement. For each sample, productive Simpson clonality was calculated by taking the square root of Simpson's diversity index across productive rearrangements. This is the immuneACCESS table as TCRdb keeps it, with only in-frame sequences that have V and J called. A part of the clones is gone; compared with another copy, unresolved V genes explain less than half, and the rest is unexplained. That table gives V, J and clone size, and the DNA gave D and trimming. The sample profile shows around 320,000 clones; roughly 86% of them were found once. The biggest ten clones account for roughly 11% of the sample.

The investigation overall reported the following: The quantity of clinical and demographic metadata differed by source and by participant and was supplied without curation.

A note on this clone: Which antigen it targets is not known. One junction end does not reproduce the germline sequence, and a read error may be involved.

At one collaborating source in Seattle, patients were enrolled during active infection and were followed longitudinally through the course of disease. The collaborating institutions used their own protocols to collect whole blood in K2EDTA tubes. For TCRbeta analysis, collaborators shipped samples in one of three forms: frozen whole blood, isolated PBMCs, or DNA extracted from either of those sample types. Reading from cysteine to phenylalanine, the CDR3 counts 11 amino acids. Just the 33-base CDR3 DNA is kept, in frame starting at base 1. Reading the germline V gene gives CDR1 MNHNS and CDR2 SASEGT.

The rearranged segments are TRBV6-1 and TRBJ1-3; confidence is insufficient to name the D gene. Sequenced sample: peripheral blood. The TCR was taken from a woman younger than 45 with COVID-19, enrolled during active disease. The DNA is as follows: TGTGCCAGCAGTGAAGACTTACCTCAGGATTTT. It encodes CASSEDLPQDF.